This record looks at one T cell receptor beta chain sequence and its context. The antigen is undetermined. The CDR3 consists of 14 residues. Germline V gene lookup returns CDR1 LNHNV and CDR2 YYDKDF (reference sequence). Between the trimmed V and J ends, which lost 0 bases and 4 bases, there was a span of 6 bases. This sample is part of a study of T cell responses to AZD1222 COVID-19 vaccine. This table comes from immunoSEQ multiplex PCR, and its TCRdb copy is limited to in-frame clones, with some not included. The table lists 90,000 to 110,000 clones, around 87% of them singletons. Study-wide results and limits: Only a handful of people who got AZD1222 tested seropositive at baseline. Among the donors, most were white British and more were female, and clonal diversity was possibly underestimated. Following two doses of AZD1222, Spike-specific TCR breadth and depth rose.

The TCR originated in an adult who received the AZD1222 COVID-19 vaccine. The specimen comprised peripheral blood, sampled 28 days after the second AZD1222 dose. The chain carries TRBV15 and TRBJ2-2, with D perhaps TRBD1 (5 bases). The CDR3 loop is CATSRDRGTGELFF. CDR3 nucleotide sequence: TGTGCCACCAGCAGAGATAGGGGCACCGGGGAGCTGTTTTTT.